The sequence of this TCR beta chain was determined in a study of T cell responses to AZD1222 COVID-19 vaccine. The protocol was immunoSEQ multiplex PCR, while the TCRdb copy is restricted to in-frame clones and leaves out a portion. This sample has 130,000 to 150,000 clones, with 90% to 95% found just once. In regard to this clone: Its specificity is not known.

Study-level findings and limits: Nearly half of the spike-specific TCRs reportedly recognize variant regions that carry no mutations.

This CDR3 has 15 amino acids. Trimming removed 5 bases from V and 0 bases from J, with 8 bases in between. Per the germline V gene, CDR1 is SGHTA and CDR2 is FQGTGA. The TCR was taken from an adult in good health. The material was peripheral blood, obtained on day 0 of AZD1222 vaccination. V is TRBV7-3 and J is TRBJ1-6, with D unresolved. CDR3 nucleotides: TGTGCCAGCAGCCGATCGGGCTCCTATAATTCACCCCTCCACTTT. Translating gives CASSRSGSYNSPLHF. Combining the CDR3 with reference TRBV7-3 and TRBJ1-6 gives the whole variable domain GAGVSQTPSNKVTEKGKYVELRCDPISGHTALYWYRQSLGQGPEFLIYFQGTGAADDSGLPNDRFFAVRPEGSVSTLKIQRTERGDSAVYLCASSRSGSYNSPLHFGNGTRLTVT.